This TCR beta chain was found in a study of T cells in Graves' hyperthyroidism and ophthalmopathy. Study-level findings and limits: Ophthalmopathy and stable hyperthyroidism were told apart by a 13 V-J model.

Stable Graves' hyperthyroidism denoted no ophthalmopathy progression over 18 months. The TCR beta CDR3 regions underwent amplification using RNA transcripts as the source. TCR CDR3 underwent first-round RT-PCR with the HTBI primer set. A single record per CDR3 protein comes from TCRdb applying MiXCR to the multiplex PCR reads. The data contain approximately 430,000 distinct CDR3 sequences, 15% to 18% of them singletons. The CDR3 totals 14 residues. V was trimmed by 1 base and J by 0 bases, leaving 6 bases between them. CDR1 is LNHNV, CDR2 YYDKDF, per germline (reference sequence). This clonotype was seen only a few times. What it recognizes is unknown.

Sequencing used blood. The chain carries TRBV15 and TRBJ2-5; no reliable D call. This TCR was recovered from a woman younger than 35 with Graves' hyperthyroidism. CDR3: CATSRGSNQETQYF. CDR3 bases: TGTGCCACCAGCAGAGGGAGCAACCAAGAGACCCAGTACTTC. Filled out from reference TRBV15 and TRBJ2-5, the complete variable domain reads DAMVIQNPRYQVTQFGKPVTLSCSQTLNHNVMYWYQQKSSQAPKLLFHYYDKDFNNEADTPDNFQSRRPNTSFCFLDIRSPGLGDTAMYLCATSRGSNQETQYFGPGTRLLVL.